These T cell receptor beta chains were read from a single sample in a study of blood T cell repertoires in COVID-19. Data came from immunoSEQ multiplex PCR; TCRdb stores just in-frame clones and leaves some out. The sample consists of a few hundred thousand clones, about 88% of them appearing once. Sequencing was done on a sample of peripheral blood. The receptors were gathered from a man over 45 with COVID-19, enrolled during active disease. Each CDR3 is given with its conserved first and last residue. Fields, in order: J gene, D gene, V gene, CDR3 protein, CDR3 DNA. A D gene is named only where the DNA matches it firmly.

TRBJ2-7 NA TRBV28 CASSLLRGYEQYF TGTGCCAGCAGTTTATTGAGAGGGTACGAGCAGTACTTC
TRBJ2-7 TRBD1 TRBV5-1 CASSFTGTVSLLDYEQYF TGCGCCAGCAGCTTTACCGGGACAGTCTCCTTATTAGACTACGAGCAGTACTTC
TRBJ1-4 NA TRBV5-1 CASSLTVGENEKLFF TGCGCCAGCAGCTTGACAGTGGGAGAAAATGAAAAACTGTTTTTT
TRBJ1-3 NA TRBV28 CATETVSGNTIYF TGTGCCACCGAGACTGTCTCTGGAAACACCATATATTTT
TRBJ2-5 TRBD1 TRBV28 CASTLGAAGGAPETQYF TGTGCCAGCACTTTAGGAGCGGCAGGGGGCGCACCAGAGACCCAGTACTTC
TRBJ2-1 TRBD2 TRBV5-4 CASSLREGNEQFF TGTGCCAGCAGCTTGCGGGAGGGCAATGAGCAGTTCTTC
TRBJ2-7 NA TRBV19 CASSPQGFYEQYF TGTGCCAGTAGTCCACAGGGTTTCTACGAGCAGTACTTC
TRBJ2-5 NA TRBV6-5 CASTGGGRETQYF TGTGCCAGCACCGGCGGAGGGAGAGAGACCCAGTACTTC
TRBJ2-7 TRBD1 TRBV11-2 CASSLGPGGTYEQYF TGTGCCAGCAGCTTAGGGCCAGGGGGTACCTACGAGCAGTACTTC
TRBJ2-1 TRBD2 TRBV18 CASSPLPGGSVEQFF TGTGCCAGCTCACCATTGCCGGGAGGGTCTGTTGAGCAGTTCTTC
TRBJ1-5 NA TRBV29-1 CSVAGGGGQPQHF TGCAGCGTTGCGGGGGGAGGGGGGCAGCCCCAGCATTTT
TRBJ1-1 NA TRBV13 CASSLSQGIVAEAFF TGTGCCAGCAGCTTAAGTCAGGGAATTGTGGCTGAAGCTTTCTTT
TRBJ2-7 NA TRBV19 CASSIEAGQHEQYF TGTGCCAGTAGTATAGAGGCAGGACAGCACGAGCAGTACTTC
TRBJ2-1 TRBD2 TRBV11-3 CASSALAGGPNNEQFF TGTGCCAGCAGCGCTTTAGCGGGGGGGCCTAACAATGAGCAGTTCTTC
TRBJ2-7 NA TRBV5-6 CASTSRGRANYEQYF TGTGCCAGCACCTCGAGAGGCAGGGCAAACTACGAGCAGTACTTC
TRBJ2-2 NA TRBV11-2 CASSFQATRGTGELFF TGTGCCAGCAGCTTTCAGGCTACTAGAGGCACCGGGGAGCTGTTTTTT
TRBJ2-3 NA TRBV7-3 CASSLIPSDRTDTQYF TGTGCCAGCAGCTTAATCCCATCCGACAGGACAGATACGCAGTATTTT
TRBJ2-1 TRBD2 TRBV5-6 CASSDLGLAGGNEQFF TGTGCCAGCAGCGACCTTGGACTAGCGGGTGGCAATGAGCAGTTCTTC
TRBJ2-6 TRBD1 TRBV6-2/TRBV6-3 CASSYSPGQGLGANVLTF TGTGCCAGCAGTTACTCTCCGGGACAGGGGTTGGGGGCCAACGTCCTGACTTTC
TRBJ1-1 NA TRBV7-9 CASSLVGVEGTEAFF TGTGCCAGCAGCTTAGTTGGGGTGGAGGGCACTGAAGCTTTCTTT
TRBJ2-5 NA TRBV7-2 CASSLDRETQYF TGTGCCAGCAGCTTAGATCGGGAGACCCAGTACTTC
TRBJ1-1 TRBD1 TRBV15 CATSRRTGGDTEAFF TGTGCCACCAGCAGAAGAACAGGGGGAGACACTGAAGCTTTCTTT
TRBJ2-7 NA TRBV27 CASSLGGINYEQYF TGTGCCAGCAGTTTAGGCGGAATTAATTACGAGCAGTACTTC
TRBJ2-3 TRBD2 TRBV19 CASSPQGSGASTDTQYF TGTGCCAGTAGTCCCCAGGGTAGCGGGGCTAGCACAGATACGCAGTATTTT
TRBJ1-2 TRBD1 TRBV7-8 CASSEDRGFYGYTF TGTGCCAGCAGCGAGGACAGGGGATTCTATGGCTACACCTTC
TRBJ2-1 NA TRBV7-2 CASSLVGTYNEQFF TGTGCCAGCAGCTTAGTCGGGACTTACAATGAGCAGTTCTTC
TRBJ2-3 TRBD2 TRBV7-2 CASRPLAGTTDTQYF TGTGCCAGCAGGCCACTAGCGGGAACAACAGATACGCAGTATTTT